One sample yielded the 24 T cell receptor beta chains listed below, sequenced in a study of control samples from healthy donors and cancer patients. The protocol was immunoSEQ multiplex PCR, while the TCRdb copy is restricted to in-frame clones and leaves out a portion. This table lists some 180,000 clones. The sequenced sample consisted of blood. These receptors were collected from a woman aged 30 to 39 in good health.

This CDR3 reads CASSLVGGQNTEAFF. CDR3 sequence (DNA): TGCGCCAGCAGCTTGGTCGGCGGACAGAACACTGAAGCTTTCTTT. V gene TRBV5-1 combines with J gene TRBJ1-1; D may be TRBD1 (5 bases). The germline gives CDR1 SGHRS, CDR2 YFSETQ. V was shortened by 0 bases and J by 1 base, with 10 bases between the two germline ends. The CDR3 runs to 15 residues.

The CDR3 is CASSSHMNTEAFF. The CDR3 nucleotides are TGTGCCAGCAGCTCTCACATGAACACTGAAGCTTTCTTT. The V gene is TRBV7-3, the J gene TRBJ1-1; D is uncertain. With 4 bases removed from V and 0 bases from J, the gap between germline ends came to 6 bases. Germline V gives CDR1 SGHTA, CDR2 FQGTGA. The CDR3 loop spans 13 amino acids.

The chain uses TRBV7-8 and TRBJ1-5, with a weak D call TRBD1 (6 bases). CDR1 and CDR2 from the germline V gene are SGHVS and FQNEAQ. Trimming took off 2 bases at V and 0 bases at J, with 14 bases between the two ends. The CDR3 length is 17 residues. CDR3 sequence (DNA): TGTGCCAGCAGCTTATACCAATCAGGGGATAGCAATCAGCCCCAGCATTTT. Residues: CASSLYQSGDSNQPQHF.

This chain links TRBV27 with TRBJ2-5; possible D gene TRBD2, 6 bases. Between the trimmed V and J ends, which lost 2 bases and 1 base, there was a span of 8 bases. The CDR3 spans 14 residues. The germline V gene has CDR1 MNHEY and CDR2 SMNVEV (reference sequence). In DNA form, the CDR3 reads TGTGCCAGCAGTTTAGCGGGGACCCAAGAGACCCAGTACTTC. Amino acids: CASSLAGTQETQYF.

The gene calls are TRBV29-1 and TRBJ1-4; no firm D call. CDR3 length equals 12 residues. Trimming took off 4 bases at V and 10 bases at J, with 13 bases between the two ends. Per germline, CDR1 SQVTM and CDR2 ANQGSEA. In DNA form, the CDR3 reads TGCAGCGTTGGGTCCCCAGCGGGAAAACTGTTTTTT. It translates to CSVGSPAGKLFF.

This chain uses TRBV7-3 with TRBJ2-3; TRBD2 matches 13 bases. The trim removed 5 bases at V and 1 base at J, leaving 15 bases unmatched. The germline V gene encodes CDR1 SGHTA and CDR2 FQGTGA. The CDR3 loop spans 20 amino acids. CDR3 loop: CASSPQPGLAGTLGTDTQYF. The CDR3 DNA reads as TGTGCCAGCAGCCCTCAACCGGGACTAGCGGGGACTCTGGGCACAGATACGCAGTATTTT.

The chain is built from TRBV10-2 and TRBJ2-5; D may correspond to TRBD1 or TRBD2 (6 bases each). From germline, CDR1 is WSHSY and CDR2 SAAADI. Trimming left V 4 bases short and J 5 bases short, with 17 bases between. The CDR3 is made up of 15 amino acids. The CDR3 nucleotides read TGCGCCAGCAGTGTTGCCGGGGGCTCGGAGGAGACCCAGTACTTC. It is translated as CASSVAGGSEETQYF.

The chain links TRBV28 to TRBJ2-7; D is ambiguous. The length of the CDR3 is 13 residues. Germline CDR1 is MDHEN and CDR2 is SYDVKM. The ends were cut back, 3 bases at V and 3 bases at J, with 9 bases in the middle. CDR3: CASSFGQDYEQYF. The DNA of the CDR3 is TGTGCCAGCAGTTTCGGGCAGGACTACGAGCAGTACTTC. Variable domain in full (rest from reference TRBV28 and TRBJ2-7): DVKVTQSSRYLVKRTGEKVFLECVQDMDHENMFWYRQDPGLGLRLIYFSYDVKMKEKGDIPEGYSVSREKKERFSLILESASTNQTSMYLCASSFGQDYEQYFGPGTRLTVT.

The genes are TRBV3-1 (or the pseudogene TRBV3-2) and TRBJ1-3, with D possibly being TRBD1 (5 bases). Between the trimmed V and J ends, which lost 4 bases and 4 bases, there was a span of 11 bases. Germline lookup yields CDR1 LGHDT and CDR2 YNNKEL (reference sequence). CDR3 length: 14 residues. The CDR3 spells CASSPSTAGNTIYF. CDR3 in DNA: TGTGCCAGCAGCCCGTCGACAGCCGGAAACACCATATATTTT.

J is TRBJ1-2 and V is TRBV6-6; no definite D call. Trimming removed 2 bases at V and 4 bases at J, with 8 bases between. From germline, CDR1 is MNHNY and CDR2 SVGAGI (reference sequence). This CDR3 has 13 amino acids. For the CDR3, the DNA is TGTGCCAGCAGTTACGACGACTCCTATGGCTACACCTTC. Its translation: CASSYDDSYGYTF.

The chain uses TRBV3-1 (or the pseudogene TRBV3-2) and TRBJ1-1; no firm D call. Trimming shortened V by 1 base and J by 1 base, and 4 bases separated the two germline ends. The CDR3 spans 13 residues. Per the germline V gene, CDR1 is LGHDT and CDR2 is YNNKEL (reference sequence). The CDR3 DNA reads as TGTGCCAGCAGCCAAGGCCCGAACACTGAAGCTTTCTTT. Protein product: CASSQGPNTEAFF.

The chain combines TRBV7-2 with TRBJ2-7; D unclear. V lost 7 bases to trimming and J lost 6 bases, with 16 bases between them. Germline-derived CDR1 and CDR2 are SGHTA and FQGNSA. The length of the CDR3 is 13 residues. The CDR3 reads CASNPSRATEQYF. The CDR3 DNA reads TGTGCCAGCAACCCTTCCCGAGCTACCGAGCAGTACTTC.

This chain joins TRBV4-1 and TRBJ2-7, with 7 bases fitting TRBD1. The CDR3 consists of 15 residues. The germline CDR1 and CDR2 sequences are MGHRA and YSYEKL. J lost 4 bases, V lost 2 bases, and 8 bases had no gene match. The CDR3 nucleotides are TGCGCCAGCAGCCAACCCTGGGACAGTGAGTACGAGCAGTACTTC. Protein: CASSQPWDSEYEQYF.

V gene TRBV5-1 combines with J gene TRBJ1-3; TRBD1 matches 9 bases. Germline assignment: CDR1 SGHRS and CDR2 YFSETQ. The CDR3 loop spans 16 amino acids. The trim removed 4 bases at V and 0 bases at J, leaving 5 bases unmatched. The CDR3 nucleotides read TGCGCCAGCAGCCCGGACAGGGGACCCTCTGGAAACACCATATATTTT. This codes for CASSPDRGPSGNTIYF.

The J gene is TRBJ1-1, the V gene TRBV2; D call uncertain. Germline CDR1 reads SNHLY; CDR2 reads FYNNEI. Trimming removed 4 bases at V and 1 base at J, with 7 bases between. This CDR3 is 13 amino acids long. CDR3 region: CASSARQNTEAFF. CDR3 DNA: TGTGCCAGCAGTGCCCGACAGAACACTGAAGCTTTCTTT.

The chain carries TRBV4-1 and TRBJ2-1; 7 bases are shared with TRBD2. Unmatched junction bases numbered 5, after V lost 1 base and J lost 2 bases. Germline CDR1 reads MGHRA; CDR2 reads YSYEKL. This CDR3 is built from 16 residues. DNA of the CDR3: TGCGCCAGCAGCCAAGCACGGGACTACCCCTACAATGAGCAGTTCTTC. Translated: CASSQARDYPYNEQFF.

The chain links TRBV11-2 to TRBJ2-7, with D possibly matching TRBD2 (5 bases). The germline V gene has CDR1 SGHAT and CDR2 FQNNGV. Trimming left V 3 bases short and J 6 bases short, with 18 bases between. The CDR3 loop spans 15 amino acids. The CDR3 coding sequence is TGTGCCAGCAGCTTTCGAGGAGGAGGAATGGGCGAGCAGTACTTC. This encodes CASSFRGGGMGEQYF.

As for this clone: Additional DNA sequences in this sample encode the identical CDR3. The V and J genes are TRBV7-9 and TRBJ1-3; no definite D call. CDR1 and CDR2 (germline): SEHNR, FQNEAQ (reference sequence). Deletions cut 2 bases from V and 1 base from J, with 9 bases between. This CDR3 spans 15 amino acids. The CDR3 nucleotides are TGTGCCAGCAGCTTAAGAGGTCCTTCTGGAAACACCATATATTTT. It encodes CASSLRGPSGNTIYF.

V gene TRBV6-1 combines with J gene TRBJ1-5; maybe TRBD1 (6 bases). Germline V gives CDR1 MNHNS, CDR2 SASEGT. V was trimmed by 0 bases and J by 6 bases, leaving 12 bases between them. This CDR3 contains 15 residues. CDR3 loop: CASSEAPRGVQPQHF. CDR3 coding DNA: TGTGCCAGCAGTGAAGCGCCCAGGGGCGTTCAGCCCCAGCATTTT.

V is TRBV2 and J is TRBJ2-5; 7 bases map to TRBD2. The germline V gene encodes CDR1 SNHLY and CDR2 FYNNEI. This CDR3 has 14 amino acids. Trimming cost V 3 bases and J 7 bases; bases outside gene matches: 8. CDR3 DNA sequence: TGTGCCAGCAGTGAGCGATACTCGGGGGGGACCCAGTACTTC. Translated: CASSERYSGGTQYF. The full variable domain, in which reference TRBV2 and TRBJ2-5 provide the parts outside the CDR3, is EPEVTQTPSHQVTQMGQEVILRCVPISNHLYFYWYRQILGQKVEFLVSFYNNEISEKSEIFDDQFSVERPDGSNFTLKIRSTKLEDSAMYFCASSERYSGGTQYFGPGTRLLVL.

The chain couples TRBV15 to TRBJ1-5; 12 bases map to TRBD1. This CDR3 region has 16 residues. Looked up from germline, CDR1 is LNHNV and CDR2 is YYDKDF (reference sequence). Germline trimming cut 5 bases from V and 5 bases from J; bases unmatched to any gene: 7. CDR3 residues: CATSGGTGGFDQPQHF. CDR3 in DNA: TGTGCCACCAGCGGAGGGACAGGGGGCTTTGATCAGCCCCAGCATTTT. The entire variable domain, with the rest obtained from reference TRBV15 and TRBJ1-5, is as follows: DAMVIQNPRYQVTQFGKPVTLSCSQTLNHNVMYWYQQKSSQAPKLLFHYYDKDFNNEADTPDNFQSRRPNTSFCFLDIRSPGLGDTAMYLCATSGGTGGFDQPQHFGDGTRLSIL.

The chain employs TRBV28 and TRBJ1-1; a possible D gene is TRBD1 (5 bases). Germline V gives CDR1 MDHEN, CDR2 SYDVKM. The CDR3 extends over 14 amino acids. Between the trimmed V and J ends, which lost 2 bases and 1 base, there was a span of 8 bases. CDR3 loop: CASSLGHQNTEAFF. For the CDR3, the DNA is TGTGCCAGCAGTTTAGGACACCAGAACACTGAAGCTTTCTTT.

The genes are TRBV2 and TRBJ1-5; D is unresolved. Germline V CDR1 and CDR2: SNHLY, FYNNEI. V was cut by 6 bases and J by 5 bases, with 14 bases left in between. The CDR3 spans 14 residues. The CDR3 spells CASRRGGRDQPQHF. In DNA, the CDR3 is TGTGCCAGCAGGAGAGGAGGGAGGGATCAGCCCCAGCATTTT.

The V gene is TRBV6-5, the J gene TRBJ2-7; D is unclear. The length of the CDR3 is 14 residues. CDR1 is MNHEY and CDR2 is SVGAGI in the germline V gene. Deletions cut 0 bases from V and 5 bases from J, with 11 bases between. The CDR3 spells CASSYSTPSNEQYF. The DNA for the CDR3 is TGTGCCAGCAGTTACTCGACTCCATCCAACGAGCAGTACTTC.